Listed below are T cell receptor beta chains from one sample, sequenced in a study of blood T cell repertoires in COVID-19. Using immunoSEQ multiplex PCR, the repertoire was profiled, and TCRdb retains in-frame clones only, with some absent. The sample lists about 210,000 clones; more than 75% were seen once. The specimen sequenced was peripheral blood. The source is a woman aged 40 to 50 with acute or convalescent COVID-19. CDR3s include the opening cysteine and the closing phenylalanine or tryptophan. The order of the fields is CDR3 DNA, CDR3 protein, D gene, clone size, J gene, V gene. The D gene is left open where the match is weak. Clone size is shown for a subset of rows, as once, few, many or a class of expanded clone.

cdr3_nt: TGTGCCTGGAGTGTATTAGGAGGGGGCGTCTACAATGAGCAGTTCTTC; cdr3_aa: CAWSVLGGGVYNEQFF; d_call: NA; clone_size: NA; j_call: TRBJ2-1; v_call: TRBV30
cdr3_nt: TGTGCCAGCAGCTTATATGGGGCCGAGACCCAGTACTTC; cdr3_aa: CASSLYGAETQYF; d_call: NA; clone_size: NA; j_call: TRBJ2-5; v_call: TRBV11-2
cdr3_nt: TGTGCCAGTAGTATTATTGGACAGGGTTATGGCTACACCTTC; cdr3_aa: CASSIIGQGYGYTF; d_call: TRBD1; clone_size: NA; j_call: TRBJ1-2; v_call: TRBV19
cdr3_nt: TGCGCCAGCAGCCCCCGTGAGGGTTTACCACGCCCTTCAGGGGCCAACGTCCTGACTTTC; cdr3_aa: CASSPREGLPRPSGANVLTF; d_call: NA; clone_size: NA; j_call: TRBJ2-6; v_call: TRBV5-1
cdr3_nt: TGTGCCAGCAGCCGCTTGGAGGCCGGGGGCTATGGCTACACCTTC; cdr3_aa: CASSRLEAGGYGYTF; d_call: NA; clone_size: NA; j_call: TRBJ1-2; v_call: TRBV5-6
cdr3_nt: TGTGCCAGCAGTCCGACTAGCTACGGGGCCCAGTACTTC; cdr3_aa: CASSPTSYGAQYF; d_call: TRBD2; clone_size: NA; j_call: TRBJ2-5; v_call: TRBV27
cdr3_nt: TGTGCCAGCAGCCAAGGGTGGGGCGATGGCTACACCTTC; cdr3_aa: CASSQGWGDGYTF; d_call: NA; clone_size: NA; j_call: TRBJ1-2; v_call: TRBV3-1/TRBV3-2
cdr3_nt: TGTGCCAGCAGCGCGAGGCTAGCGGGGGTGCCGACCGGGGAGCTGTTTTTT; cdr3_aa: CASSARLAGVPTGELFF; d_call: TRBD2; clone_size: NA; j_call: TRBJ2-2; v_call: TRBV3-1/TRBV3-2
cdr3_nt: TGCGCCAGTAGACCGACGATTCGGGCAGATACGCAGTATTTT; cdr3_aa: CASRPTIRADTQYF; d_call: NA; clone_size: NA; j_call: TRBJ2-3; v_call: TRBV5-1
cdr3_nt: TGCGCCAGCAGCTTTGAGGGACAGTTGTACGAGCAGTACTTC; cdr3_aa: CASSFEGQLYEQYF; d_call: TRBD1; clone_size: once; j_call: TRBJ2-7; v_call: TRBV5-1
cdr3_nt: TGTGCCAGCAGCCCGACTAGCGGGAGCACAGATACGCAGTATTTT; cdr3_aa: CASSPTSGSTDTQYF; d_call: NA; clone_size: NA; j_call: TRBJ2-3; v_call: TRBV21-1
cdr3_nt: TGTGCCAGCAGCTGGGGACAGATTTTGACCGGGGAGCTGTTTTTT; cdr3_aa: CASSWGQILTGELFF; d_call: TRBD1; clone_size: NA; j_call: TRBJ2-2; v_call: TRBV5-6
cdr3_nt: TGTGCCAGTAGTATGGGGGAGGAAAGAGTCTATGGCTACACCTTC; cdr3_aa: CASSMGEERVYGYTF; d_call: NA; clone_size: few; j_call: TRBJ1-2; v_call: TRBV19
cdr3_nt: TGTGCCAGCAGCTTAGATTCGGGTTCCAACGCCGGGGAGCTGTTTTTT; cdr3_aa: CASSLDSGSNAGELFF; d_call: NA; clone_size: NA; j_call: TRBJ2-2; v_call: TRBV11-2
cdr3_nt: TGTGCCAGCAGCCAAGGAACAGGGGCCTATGGCTACACCTTC; cdr3_aa: CASSQGTGAYGYTF; d_call: TRBD1; clone_size: NA; j_call: TRBJ1-2; v_call: TRBV3-1/TRBV3-2
cdr3_nt: TGTGCCAGCAGCTGGACTAGCGGGACCACAGATACGCAGTATTTT; cdr3_aa: CASSWTSGTTDTQYF; d_call: TRBD2; clone_size: NA; j_call: TRBJ2-3; v_call: TRBV7-9
cdr3_nt: TGTGCCAGCAGCCCTCCTCTTGGGACAGTTGATAACTATGGCTACACCTTC; cdr3_aa: CASSPPLGTVDNYGYTF; d_call: TRBD1; clone_size: NA; j_call: TRBJ1-2; v_call: TRBV5-4
cdr3_nt: TGTGCCAGCAGCGTAGGGACAGGGGCCTACAATGAGCAGTTCTTC; cdr3_aa: CASSVGTGAYNEQFF; d_call: TRBD1; clone_size: NA; j_call: TRBJ2-1; v_call: TRBV9
cdr3_nt: TGCGCCAGCAGTTCCCCGGGGGGGGGTTACAATGAGCAGTTCTTC; cdr3_aa: CASSSPGGGYNEQFF; d_call: TRBD2; clone_size: NA; j_call: TRBJ2-1; v_call: TRBV5-1
cdr3_nt: TGCGCCAGCAGCCAAGATCCGGGAGCTATCTATGGCTACACCTTC; cdr3_aa: CASSQDPGAIYGYTF; d_call: NA; clone_size: NA; j_call: TRBJ1-2; v_call: TRBV4-3
cdr3_nt: TGTGCCAGCAGTCCTTCAGGGGGACTAGCTAGGTACTTC; cdr3_aa: CASSPSGGLARYF; d_call: TRBD2; clone_size: NA; j_call: TRBJ2-7; v_call: TRBV27
cdr3_nt: TGTGCCAGCAGCCTGGATCCCCCGGGACAGACTAATCAGCCCCAGCATTTT; cdr3_aa: CASSLDPPGQTNQPQHF; d_call: TRBD1; clone_size: NA; j_call: TRBJ1-5; v_call: TRBV7-6
cdr3_nt: TGCAGTGCTAGTTCGGCAGGGGACACCGGGGAGCTGTTTTTT; cdr3_aa: CSASSAGDTGELFF; d_call: NA; clone_size: NA; j_call: TRBJ2-2; v_call: TRBV20-1
cdr3_nt: TGTGCCAGCAGCTTGCGAGGAAGCTCTGGAAACACCATATATTTT; cdr3_aa: CASSLRGSSGNTIYF; d_call: NA; clone_size: NA; j_call: TRBJ1-3; v_call: TRBV5-5
cdr3_nt: TGTGCCAGCAGCTTAGACCCGGCGGTAGCGGGAGCAACGGGGGAGCTGTTTTTT; cdr3_aa: CASSLDPAVAGATGELFF; d_call: TRBD2; clone_size: NA; j_call: TRBJ2-2; v_call: TRBV11-2
cdr3_nt: TGTGCCAGCAGCCAAGAGGAGGGGGCAGGTGGCTACACCTTC; cdr3_aa: CASSQEEGAGGYTF; d_call: TRBD1; clone_size: NA; j_call: TRBJ1-2; v_call: TRBV3-1/TRBV3-2
cdr3_nt: TGTGCCAGTAGCCCTCCTCATGGGGGGGTCGGGGAGCTGTTTTTT; cdr3_aa: CASSPPHGGVGELFF; d_call: TRBD2; clone_size: NA; j_call: TRBJ2-2; v_call: TRBV19
cdr3_nt: TGCGCCAGCACCCAACTTCGGGGCCAGCATTTT; cdr3_aa: CASTQLRGQHF; d_call: NA; clone_size: NA; j_call: TRBJ1-5; v_call: TRBV4-3
cdr3_nt: TGCGCCAGCAGCCCTCGAGGGAGTAGCGGGGGCAACACCGGGGAGCTGTTTTTT; cdr3_aa: CASSPRGSSGGNTGELFF; d_call: TRBD2; clone_size: NA; j_call: TRBJ2-2; v_call: TRBV5-1
cdr3_nt: TGTGCCAGTAGTAAAGACAGGGCCAGCTCCTACGAGCAGTACTTC; cdr3_aa: CASSKDRASSYEQYF; d_call: TRBD1; clone_size: NA; j_call: TRBJ2-7; v_call: TRBV19
cdr3_nt: TGTGCCAGCAGTATAGCGGGCAGCTACGAGCAGTACTTC; cdr3_aa: CASSIAGSYEQYF; d_call: TRBD2; clone_size: NA; j_call: TRBJ2-7; v_call: TRBV25-1
cdr3_nt: TGTGCCAGCAGTGACCCCGCAGGGGACTATGGGAATGGCTACACCTTC; cdr3_aa: CASSDPAGDYGNGYTF; d_call: NA; clone_size: NA; j_call: TRBJ1-2; v_call: TRBV25-1